This T cell receptor (beta chain) was recovered during a study of molecular identifiers for immune sequencing clone quantification. Methods described previously, with TCR primers listed, were used for bulk TCR libraries. Each CDR3 protein gets one entry after TCRdb re-called the PCR reads with MiXCR. The sample comprises 50,000 or so distinct CDR3 sequences, about 23% of which are singletons, and about 2% rests with the top ten. Overall study results and limits: Barcodes shared by identical TCR molecules could lead to underestimated sizes of highly expanded clones. Over 97% of effector molecules, yet under 1% of naive-cell molecules, were held by clones above 20 RNA copies.

The CD8+CD4-CCR7+CD45RA+ phenotype defined the sorted naive CD8 T cells. This clonotype was counted between two and nine times. Its antigen is currently unknown. A much larger clone differs from this one at a single base, so this may be a read error. It is likely a read error, because the conserved phenylalanine at the end of the CDR3 is missing. Germline CDR1 reads SNHLY; CDR2 reads FYNNEI. The CDR3 covers 14 residues. J lost 9 bases, V lost 3 bases, and 3 bases had no gene match. The receptor's source is a human donor in good health. Some libraries in this study had Jurkat cell RNA spiked in. Sample: naive CD8+ T cells from blood, with Jurkat cell RNA spiked in. As to subset: FACS-sorted CD8+CD4-CCR7+CD45RA+ naive T cells. V and J are TRBV2 and TRBJ2-4, with TRBD2 matching 12 bases. In DNA form, the CDR3 reads TGTGCCAGCAGTGAGACTAGCGGGAGTTTCATTCAGTACCTC. This gives the protein CASSETSGSFIQYL.